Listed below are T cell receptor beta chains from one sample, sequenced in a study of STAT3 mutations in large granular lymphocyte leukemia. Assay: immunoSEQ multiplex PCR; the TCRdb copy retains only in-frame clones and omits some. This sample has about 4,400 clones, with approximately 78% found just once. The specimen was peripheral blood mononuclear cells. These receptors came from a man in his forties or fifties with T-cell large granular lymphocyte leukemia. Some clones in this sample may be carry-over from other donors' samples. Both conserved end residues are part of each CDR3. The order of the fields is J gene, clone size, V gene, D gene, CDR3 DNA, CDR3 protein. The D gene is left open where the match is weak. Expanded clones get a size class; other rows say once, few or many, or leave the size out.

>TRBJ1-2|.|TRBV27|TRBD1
TGTGCCAGCAGCTTCGGAAACCAAAGGGGGCAGGTTAAGGGCTACACCTTC
CASSFGNQRGQVKGYTF
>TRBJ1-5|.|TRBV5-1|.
TGCGCCAGCAGCTTGGCGCAGCCCCAGCATTTT
CASSLAQPQHF
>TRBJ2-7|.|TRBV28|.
TGTGCCAGCAGCCCGGGCGGCCGCTCCTACGAGCAGTACTTC
CASSPGGRSYEQYF
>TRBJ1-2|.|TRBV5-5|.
TGTGCCAGCAGCTTGAGCAGCGAGATCTATGGCTACACCTTC
CASSLSSEIYGYTF
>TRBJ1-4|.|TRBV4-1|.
TGCGCCAGCAGCCAAGGAGGGCGGTCTCAGCGGTTTTTT
CASSQGGRSQRFF
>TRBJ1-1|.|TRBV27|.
TGTGCCCCCAGAACCCCCACAAGGGAAGCTTTCTTT
CAPRTPTREAFF
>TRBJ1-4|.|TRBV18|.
TGTGCCAGCTCACCCTCTGAGGGGTCCGATGAAAAACTGTTTTTT
CASSPSEGSDEKLFF
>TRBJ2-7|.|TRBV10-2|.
TGCGCCAGCAGCGAGGGCCTACTAAGCGAGCAGTACTTC
CASSEGLLSEQYF
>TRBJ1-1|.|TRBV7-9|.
TGTGCCAGCAGCTTAGAGGGGTGGGACACTGAAGCTTTCTTT
CASSLEGWDTEAFF
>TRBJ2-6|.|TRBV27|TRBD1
TGTGCCAGCAGCCGGGACAGGCCCTCTGGGGCCAACGTCCTGACTTTC
CASSRDRPSGANVLTF
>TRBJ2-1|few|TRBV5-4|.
TGTGCCAGCAGCCTTTACAATGAGCAGTTCTTC
CASSLYNEQFF
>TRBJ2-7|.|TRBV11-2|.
TGTGCCAGCAGCTCACTACCGGACAGCTACGAGCAGTACTTC
CASSSLPDSYEQYF
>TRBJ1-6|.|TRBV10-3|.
TGTGCCATCAGCCCACAGGGAGTGGGGTCACCCCTCCACTTT
CAISPQGVGSPLHF
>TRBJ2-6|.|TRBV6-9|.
TGTGCCAGCAGTCATTCCCACTTACGACAAAGTCGGGCCAACGTCCTGACTTTC
CASSHSHLRQSRANVLTF
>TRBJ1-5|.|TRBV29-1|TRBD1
TGCAGCGTTGAAAGAGGCGGGGACAGGGGGGGAACGGCCGGCAATCAGCCCCAGCATTTT
CSVERGGDRGGTAGNQPQHF
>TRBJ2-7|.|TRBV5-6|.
TGTGCCAGCAGCTTGGTACAGGACGAGCAGTACTTC
CASSLVQDEQYF
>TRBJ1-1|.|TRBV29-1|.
TGCAGCGTTGCCGCTAACACTGAAGCTTTCTTT
CSVAANTEAFF
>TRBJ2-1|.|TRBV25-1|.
TGTGCCAGCAGTGAAATTGGGGGGAGAGAAGACAATGAGCAGTTCTTC
CASSEIGGREDNEQFF
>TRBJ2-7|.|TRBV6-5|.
TGTGCCAGCAGTTACTCTGCAGGGTTGGGCGAGCAGTACTTC
CASSYSAGLGEQYF
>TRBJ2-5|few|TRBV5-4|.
TGTGCCAGCAGCCCCATCGCCGGGGGACAAGAGACCCAGTACTTC
CASSPIAGGQETQYF
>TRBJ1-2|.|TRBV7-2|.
TGTGCCAGCAGCCTCATGGGGAACTATGGCTACACCTTC
CASSLMGNYGYTF
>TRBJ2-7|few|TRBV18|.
TGTGCCAGCTCACTTCTCGGACAGCCGACCTACGAGCAGTACTTC
CASSLLGQPTYEQYF
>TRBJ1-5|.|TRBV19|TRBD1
TGTGCCAGTAGTATCCGAGAACAGGGGGCGGGCAATCAGCCCCAGCATTTT
CASSIREQGAGNQPQHF
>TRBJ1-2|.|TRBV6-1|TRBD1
TGTGCCAGCAGTGATTACTTACAGGGGACGGCCTATGGCTACACCTTC
CASSDYLQGTAYGYTF
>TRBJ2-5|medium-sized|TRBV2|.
TGTGCCAGCACACCCGAGAGGGAGACCCAGTACTTC
CASTPERETQYF